Below, one T cell receptor (beta chain) is given with its context. As yet, its antigen is unknown. Time point: newly diagnosed, previously untreated cHL patient sample. Magnetic negative selection was used to purify CD4+ T cells from thawed PBMCs. Comparison came from newly diagnosed, untreated classical Hodgkin lymphoma PBMCs. The data were obtained in a study of PD-1 blockade in classical Hodgkin lymphoma. Germline-derived CDR1 and CDR2 are SGDLS and YYNGEE. The CDR3 covers 14 residues. Trimming pared 0 bases from V and 2 bases from J, leaving 5 bases between. Overall study findings and caveats: The origin of the repertoire differences remains undefined, with disease activity or prior therapy as possible causes. Newly diagnosed patients were said to have less baseline TCR diversity than healthy donors did.

Only in-frame clones appear in the TCRdb table, and some are missing; sequencing was by immunoSEQ multiplex PCR. The sample lists some 35,000 clones; approximately 90% were seen once. The rearrangement links TRBV9 to TRBJ2-2; D call uncertain. The clonotype was recovered from a human donor with classical Hodgkin lymphoma. The sequencing sample was made of CD4+ T cells from blood. The CDR3, as DNA: TGTGCCAGCAGCGTAGGACTTAACACCGGGGAGCTGTTTTTT. Its protein product is CASSVGLNTGELFF.